What follows describes a single TCR beta chain. Its antigen is not identified. The data belong to a study of T cell responses to AZD1222 COVID-19 vaccine. The germline V gene has CDR1 SGHRS and CDR2 YFSETQ. Trimming cost V 0 bases and J 9 bases, with 16 bases left between them. The CDR3 sequence is 15 residues long. Findings of the study overall: The span of vaccine-associated CD4 TCRs extended across spike, with dominance at 160-218 and 743-854.

Assay used: immunoSEQ multiplex PCR; TCRdb lists only in-frame clones, some missing. The sample includes over 75,000 clones, approximately 83% seen only once; the top ten take about 3%. V is TRBV5-1 and J is TRBJ2-1, with a weak D call TRBD1 (6 bases). The receptor's source is an adult who received the AZD1222 COVID-19 vaccine. The starting material was peripheral blood, obtained 28 days after the second AZD1222 dose. CDR3 sequence: CASSLVAQGIREQFF. The CDR3 nucleotides read TGCGCCAGCAGCTTGGTTGCACAGGGAATTCGTGAGCAGTTCTTC.